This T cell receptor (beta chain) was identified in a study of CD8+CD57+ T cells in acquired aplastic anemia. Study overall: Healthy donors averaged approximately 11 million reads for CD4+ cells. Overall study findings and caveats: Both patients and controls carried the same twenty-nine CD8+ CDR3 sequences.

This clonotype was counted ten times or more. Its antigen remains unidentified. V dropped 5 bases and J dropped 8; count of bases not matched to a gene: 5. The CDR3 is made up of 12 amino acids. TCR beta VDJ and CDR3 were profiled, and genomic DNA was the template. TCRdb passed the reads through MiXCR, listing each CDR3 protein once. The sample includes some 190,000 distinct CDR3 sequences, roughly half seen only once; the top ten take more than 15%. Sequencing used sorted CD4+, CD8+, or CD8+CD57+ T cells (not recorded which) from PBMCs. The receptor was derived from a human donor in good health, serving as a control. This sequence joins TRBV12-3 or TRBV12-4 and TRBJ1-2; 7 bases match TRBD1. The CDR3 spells CASSPRQGGYTF. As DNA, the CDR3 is TGTGCCAGCAGTCCCAGACAGGGAGGCTACACCTTC.